The T cell receptor (beta chain) described here comes from a study of OX40 agonist ivuxolimab in advanced cancers. Study overall: Every 2 weeks, ivuxolimab was infused into the patients intravenously at between 0.01 and 10 mg/kg.

Trimming removed 7 bases from V and 1 base from J, with 10 bases in between. The CDR3 has 13 amino acids. The V gene's germline CDR1 is SNHLY and CDR2 FYNNEI. Clones were sequenced by immunoSEQ multiplex PCR, and TCRdb holds only the in-frame ones, with some missing. Seen here are 50,000 to 65,000 clones, nearly 90% observed once, and the top ten hold about 5%. This clonotype was sampled from an adult with an advanced solid tumor such as melanoma, head and neck, liver or kidney cancer. Sample: CD4+ or CD8+ T cells sorted from blood, taken in a trial of the OX40 agonist ivuxolimab. This chain uses TRBV2 with TRBJ1-1; D uncertain. The CDR3 protein is CASMSSGNTEAFF. In nucleotides, the CDR3 is TGTGCCAGCATGAGTTCAGGGAACACTGAAGCTTTCTTT.